This T cell receptor (beta chain) was obtained from a study of immune evolution from preneoplasia to lung adenocarcinoma. Study conclusions and caveats: Clonality was highest in normal lung, lower in later-stage lesions apparently. Top clone frequencies peaked in normal lung, apparently declining through invasive adenocarcinoma.

Per the germline V gene, CDR1 is WSHSY and CDR2 is SAAADI. The CDR3 is made up of 13 amino acids. V was pared by 4 bases and J by 9 bases, with 12 bases between. Resections took place in Japan or China from about 2014 to 2017. Histologic diagnosis was independently verified by two lung pathologists. With respect to this clone: Its antigen is unidentified.

Measured with immunoSEQ multiplex PCR; TCRdb has only the in-frame clones, and not every one. Of 6,300 or so clones listed, more than 75% are singletons. The material sequenced was FFPE lung adenocarcinoma in situ tissue. This receptor was taken from a donor at least 70 years old with lung adenocarcinoma. The genes are TRBV10-2 and TRBJ2-2; D is possibly TRBD1 or TRBD2 (6 bases each). DNA for the CDR3: TGCGCCAGCAGTGCCCGGGGGCTGTGGGAGCTGTTTTTT. This gives the protein CASSARGLWELFF.